This T cell receptor (beta chain) is from a study of early T cells in non-severe SARS-CoV-2 infection. The germline gives CDR1 MNHNS, CDR2 SASEGT. This CDR3 is built from 15 residues. V lost 7 bases and J 5 bases, leaving 18 bases between the germline ends. MiXCR, applied by TCRdb to the 5' RACE reads, yields one record per CDR3 protein. The repertoire includes tens of thousands of distinct CDR3 sequences, 10% to 15% of them detected once, and 15% to 20% sits in the top ten. Sequences were obtained from whole blood. This TCR was recovered from an adult who was a healthcare worker with PCR-confirmed SARS-CoV-2 infection or an uninfected control (not recorded which). This chain links TRBV6-1 with TRBJ2-1, with D unresolved. In DNA form, the CDR3 reads TGTGCCAGCAAGCAGGTGTACAACTCGGACAATGAGCAGTTCTTC. As protein: CASKQVYNSDNEQFF.